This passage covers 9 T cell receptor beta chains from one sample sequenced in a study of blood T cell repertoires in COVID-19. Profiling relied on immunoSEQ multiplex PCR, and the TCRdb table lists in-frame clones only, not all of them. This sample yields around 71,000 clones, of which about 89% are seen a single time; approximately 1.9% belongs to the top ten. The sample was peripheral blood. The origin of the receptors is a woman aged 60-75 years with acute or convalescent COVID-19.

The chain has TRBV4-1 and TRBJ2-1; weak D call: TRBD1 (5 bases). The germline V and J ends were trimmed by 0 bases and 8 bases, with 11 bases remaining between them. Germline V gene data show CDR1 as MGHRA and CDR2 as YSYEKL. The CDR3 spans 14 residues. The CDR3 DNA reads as TGCGCCAGCAGCCAAGATACCAGGGTAGATGAGCAGTTCTTC. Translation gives CASSQDTRVDEQFF.

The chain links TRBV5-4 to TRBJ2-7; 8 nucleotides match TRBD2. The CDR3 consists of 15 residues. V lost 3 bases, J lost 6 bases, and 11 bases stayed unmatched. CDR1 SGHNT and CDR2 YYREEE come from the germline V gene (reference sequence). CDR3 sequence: CASSSVAGRAREQYF. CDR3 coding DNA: TGTGCCAGCAGCTCCGTGGCCGGGAGGGCCCGCGAGCAGTACTTC. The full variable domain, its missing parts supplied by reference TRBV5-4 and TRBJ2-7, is ETGVTQSPTHLIKTRGQQVTLRCSSQSGHNTVSWYQQALGQGPQFIFQYYREEENGRGNFPPRFSGLQFPNYSSELNVNALELDDSALYLCASSSVAGRAREQYFGPGTRLTVT.

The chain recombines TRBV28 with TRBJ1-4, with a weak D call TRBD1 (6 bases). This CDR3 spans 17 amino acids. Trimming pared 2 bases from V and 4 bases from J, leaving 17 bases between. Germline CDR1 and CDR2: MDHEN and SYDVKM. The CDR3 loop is CASSLAGRGRDNEKLFF. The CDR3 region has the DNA TGTGCCAGCAGTTTAGCCGGCAGGGGCAGGGATAATGAAAAACTGTTTTTT.

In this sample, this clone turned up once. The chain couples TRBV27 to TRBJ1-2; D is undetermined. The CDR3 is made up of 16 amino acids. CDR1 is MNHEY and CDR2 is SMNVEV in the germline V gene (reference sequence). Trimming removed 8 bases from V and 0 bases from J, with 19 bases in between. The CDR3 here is CASAPIGDLANYGYTF. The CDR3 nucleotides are TGTGCCAGCGCGCCCATTGGAGATCTAGCTAACTATGGCTACACCTTC.

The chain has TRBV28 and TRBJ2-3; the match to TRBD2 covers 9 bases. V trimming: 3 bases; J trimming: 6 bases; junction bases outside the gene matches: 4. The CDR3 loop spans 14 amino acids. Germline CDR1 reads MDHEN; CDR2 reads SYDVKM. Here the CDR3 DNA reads TGTGCCAGCAGTTTCGGACTAGCGCTGGATACGCAGTATTTT. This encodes CASSFGLALDTQYF. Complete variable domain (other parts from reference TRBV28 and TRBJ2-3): DVKVTQSSRYLVKRTGEKVFLECVQDMDHENMFWYRQDPGLGLRLIYFSYDVKMKEKGDIPEGYSVSREKKERFSLILESASTNQTSMYLCASSFGLALDTQYFGPGTRLTVL.

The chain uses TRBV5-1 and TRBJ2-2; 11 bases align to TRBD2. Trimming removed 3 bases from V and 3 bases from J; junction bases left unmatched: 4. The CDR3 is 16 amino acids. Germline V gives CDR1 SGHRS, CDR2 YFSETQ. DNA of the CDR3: TGCGCCAGCAGCTCGACTAGCGGGGACGACACCGGGGAGCTGTTTTTT. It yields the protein CASSSTSGDDTGELFF.

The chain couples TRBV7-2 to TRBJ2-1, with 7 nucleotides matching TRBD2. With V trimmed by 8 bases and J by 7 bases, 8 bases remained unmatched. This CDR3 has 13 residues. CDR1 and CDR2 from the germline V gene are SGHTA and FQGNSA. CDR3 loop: CASEPGGGNEQFF. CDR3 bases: TGTGCCAGCGAACCGGGGGGTGGGAATGAGCAGTTCTTC. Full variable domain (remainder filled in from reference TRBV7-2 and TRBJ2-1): GAGVSQSPSNKVTEKGKDVELRCDPISGHTALYWYRQSLGQGLEFLIYFQGNSAPDKSGLPSDRFSAERTGGSVSTLTIQRTQQEDSAVYLCASEPGGGNEQFFGPGTRLTVL.

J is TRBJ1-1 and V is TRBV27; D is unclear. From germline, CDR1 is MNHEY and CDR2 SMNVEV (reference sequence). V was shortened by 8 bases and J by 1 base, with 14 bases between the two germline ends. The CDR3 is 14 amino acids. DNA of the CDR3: TGTGCCAGCCGAACGGGAGGTTGGAACACTGAAGCTTTCTTT. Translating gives CASRTGGWNTEAFF.

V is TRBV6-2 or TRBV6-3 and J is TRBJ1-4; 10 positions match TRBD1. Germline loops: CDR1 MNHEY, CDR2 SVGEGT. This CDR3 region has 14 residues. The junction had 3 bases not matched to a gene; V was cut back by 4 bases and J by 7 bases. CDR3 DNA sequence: TGTGCCAGCAGTTCGGACAGGGGGAGTGAAAAACTGTTTTTT. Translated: CASSSDRGSEKLFF.